These 3 T cell receptor beta chains were sequenced from one sample in a study of cytomegalovirus exposure and HLA in healthy donors. Amplification used 60 Vbeta primers and 13 Jbeta primers. Assay: immunoSEQ multiplex PCR; the TCRdb copy retains only in-frame clones and omits some. The repertoire holds some 99,000 clones, with 60% to 80% as singletons. Material: PBMCs. Receptors were obtained from a female donor in good health and CMV-seronegative.

The rearrangement joins TRBV12-2 to TRBJ2-1; the D call in the table, TRBD2, was not verified against the DNA. TRBV12-2 is tagged as a pseudogene. The CDR3 loop spans 17 amino acids. CDR3 region: CASRLPLATPPYNEQFF. The CDR3 bases are TGTGCAAGTCGCTTACCCCTAGCAACGCCTCCCTACAATGAGCAGTTCTTC.

For this clone: This same CDR3 is encoded by further DNA sequences in the sample. The chain recombines TRBV5-4 with TRBJ2-6; TRBD1 might be the D (5 bases). Per germline, CDR1 SGHNT and CDR2 YYREEE (reference sequence). The V end was cut by 1 base, the J end by 1 base, with 6 bases between. This CDR3 is 15 amino acids long. CDR3 protein: CASSLSGSGANVLTF. CDR3 DNA sequence: TGTGCCAGCAGCTTGTCAGGGTCTGGGGCCAACGTCCTGACTTTC.

This clone has only one observation. The chain employs TRBV2 and TRBJ2-1; 7 bases match TRBD2. Germline CDR1 SNHLY, CDR2 FYNNEI. The junction had 11 bases not matched to a gene; V was cut back by 1 base and J by 5 bases. The CDR3 length is 17 residues. The CDR3 here is CASSEEARGRHNNEQFF. The CDR3 bases are TGTGCCAGCAGTGAAGAGGCGCGCGGGAGACATAACAATGAGCAGTTCTTC.